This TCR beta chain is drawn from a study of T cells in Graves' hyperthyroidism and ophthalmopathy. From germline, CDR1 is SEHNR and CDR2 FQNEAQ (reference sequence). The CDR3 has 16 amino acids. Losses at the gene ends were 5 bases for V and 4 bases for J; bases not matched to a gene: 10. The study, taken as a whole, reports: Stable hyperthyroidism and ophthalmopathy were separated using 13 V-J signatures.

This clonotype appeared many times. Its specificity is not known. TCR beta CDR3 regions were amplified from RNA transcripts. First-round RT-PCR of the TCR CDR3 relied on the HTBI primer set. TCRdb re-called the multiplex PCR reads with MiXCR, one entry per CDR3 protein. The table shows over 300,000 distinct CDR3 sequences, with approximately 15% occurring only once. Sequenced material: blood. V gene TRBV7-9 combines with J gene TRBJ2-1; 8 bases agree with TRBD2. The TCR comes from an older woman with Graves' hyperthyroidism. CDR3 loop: CASSTAGEVAYNEQFF. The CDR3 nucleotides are TGTGCCAGCAGCACAGCGGGAGAGGTTGCGTACAATGAGCAGTTCTTC. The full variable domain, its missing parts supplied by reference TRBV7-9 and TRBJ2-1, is DTGVSQNPRHKITKRGQNVTFRCDPISEHNRLYWYRQTLGQGPEFLTYFQNEAQLEKSRLLSDRFSAERPKGSFSTLEIQRTEQGDSAMYLCASSTAGEVAYNEQFFGPGTRLTVL.